Shown below are 28 T cell receptor beta chains from a single sample sequenced in a study of neurological immune-mediated disorders. Each CDR3 protein gets one entry after TCRdb re-called the 5' RACE reads with MiXCR. The table has 95,000 to 150,000 distinct CDR3 sequences, more than 2.5% seen once; the top ten hold 1% to 1.5%. The sample consisted of PBMCs. Receptors originate from a woman between 25 and 40 years old with multiple sclerosis.

This clonotype was found many times. This chain uses TRBV7-9 with TRBJ2-1; tentatively, D is TRBD1 or TRBD2 (6 bases each). The CDR3 contains 14 residues. Germline V gene sequence: CDR1 SEHNR, CDR2 FQNEAQ (reference sequence). Trimming pared 2 bases from V and 3 bases from J, leaving 8 bases between. The CDR3: CASSLRGLYNEQFF. The DNA of the CDR3 is TGTGCCAGCAGCTTACGGGGGCTCTACAATGAGCAGTTCTTC.

This clonotype was counted ten times or more. In nucleotides, the CDR3 is TGTGCCAGCAGTTCCCCAAAAACTCTAGTCGCGGGGCAAGAGACCCAGTACTTC. Translating it yields CASSSPKTLVAGQETQYF. This chain connects TRBV6-5 to TRBJ2-5, with D possibly TRBD2 on 6 matching bases. The CDR3 is made up of 18 amino acids. Germline V gene sequence: CDR1 MNHEY, CDR2 SVGAGI. V was trimmed by 4 bases and J by 2 bases, leaving 23 bases between them.

Many counts were recorded for this clonotype. The rearrangement joins TRBV7-6 to TRBJ2-4; D gene uncertain. The germline gives CDR1 SGHVS, CDR2 FNYEAQ. The CDR3 has 18 residues. Trimming cost V 3 bases and J 2 bases, with 20 bases left between them. CDR3 sequence (DNA): TGTGCCAGCAGCTTCTCCCCTCTCTCCGGACCCTCCAAAAACATTCAGTACTTC. Translation: CASSFSPLSGPSKNIQYF.

This clonotype was counted many times. The CDR3 DNA is TGCAGTGCTAGGGGGGACCGTTACCCGTATGGCTACACCTTC. Amino acids: CSARGDRYPYGYTF. The rearrangement links TRBV20-1 to TRBJ1-2, with D maybe TRBD1 (5 bases). The ends were cut back, 3 bases at V and 5 bases at J, with 16 bases in the middle. The CDR3 length is 14 residues. Per the germline V gene, CDR1 is DFQATT and CDR2 is SNEGSKA (reference sequence).

The table lists this clonotype with many counts. This rearrangement joins TRBV12-3 or TRBV12-4 to TRBJ1-5; 11 nucleotides match TRBD1. With V trimmed by 6 bases and J by 7 bases, 5 bases remained unmatched. The CDR3 totals 14 residues. The CDR3 DNA reads as TGTGCCAGCAGCCCGGGACAGGGGGGACAGCCCCAGCATTTT. As protein: CASSPGQGGQPQHF.

This clonotype was observed at least ten times. The gene calls are TRBV9 and TRBJ1-4; tentative D call: TRBD1 (6 bases). CDR1 and CDR2 (germline): SGDLS, YYNGEE. V shed 2 bases and J shed 7 bases, with 15 bases lying between them. The CDR3 contains 15 residues. The CDR3 bases are TGTGCCAGCAGCGTCCGCAGGGGCTCTGGTGAAAAACTGTTTTTT. The encoded protein is CASSVRRGSGEKLFF. The variable domain in full, completed from reference TRBV9 and TRBJ1-4, reads DSGVTQTPKHLITATGQRVTLRCSPRSGDLSVYWYQQSLDQGLQFLIQYYNGEERAKGNILERFSAQQFPDLHSELNLSSLELGDSALYFCASSVRRGSGEKLFFGSGTQLSVL.

Many counts were recorded for this clonotype. The rearrangement links TRBV7-2 to TRBJ1-2, with D hard to call. The CDR3 sequence is 13 residues long. V lost 4 bases, J lost 10 bases, and 16 bases lay in between. CDR1 and CDR2 from the germline V gene are SGHTA and FQGNSA. This chain's CDR3 is CASSSQRVPFYTF. The CDR3 DNA reads TGTGCCAGCAGCTCCCAGAGGGTGCCGTTCTACACCTTC.

This clonotype showed up many times. V and J are TRBV12-3 or TRBV12-4 and TRBJ2-5; D remains ambiguous. V was pared by 6 bases and J by 5 bases, with 10 bases between. CDR3 size: 12 residues. CDR3 in amino acids: CASRTDPETQYF. In DNA, the CDR3 is TGTGCCAGCAGAACCGACCCGGAGACCCAGTACTTC.

This clonotype has at least ten counts. The chain carries TRBV7-9 and TRBJ1-1, with D perhaps TRBD1 (6 bases). Germline lookup yields CDR1 SEHNR and CDR2 FQNEAQ (reference sequence). Trimming took 3 bases from V and 3 from J, leaving 17 bases between them. The CDR3 is 16 amino acids. The DNA of the CDR3 is TGTGCCAGCAGCTTTGGGAGGACAGACGTCCACACTGAAGCTTTCTTT. It translates to CASSFGRTDVHTEAFF.

The sample holds many counts of this clonotype. The chain carries TRBV5-1 and TRBJ2-3, with 9 bases matching TRBD1. V was pared by 3 bases and J by 3 bases, with 2 bases of the junction left unmatched. CDR3 length: 14 amino acids. CDR1 SGHRS and CDR2 YFSETQ come from the germline V gene. CDR3 sequence: CASSYDRGTDTQYF. CDR3 bases: TGCGCCAGCAGCTACGACAGGGGGACAGATACGCAGTATTTT. The full variable domain, in which reference TRBV5-1 and TRBJ2-3 provide the parts outside the CDR3, is KAGVTQTPRYLIKTRGQQVTLSCSPISGHRSVSWYQQTPGQGLQFLFEYFSETQRNKGNFPGRFSGRQFSNSRSEMNVSTLELGDSALYLCASSYDRGTDTQYFGPGTRLTVL.

This clonotype was seen ten or more times. The chain uses TRBV5-5 and TRBJ1-1, with D possibly being TRBD1 (5 bases). The V end lost 2 bases, the J end lost 6 bases, and 11 bases lay between the germline ends. This CDR3 has 13 amino acids. Per the germline V gene, CDR1 is SGHKS and CDR2 is YYEKEE (reference sequence). The CDR3 loop reads CASSFAQGSEAFF. Written as DNA, the CDR3 is TGTGCCAGCAGCTTTGCCCAGGGCTCTGAAGCTTTCTTT.

This clonotype was seen ten or more times. The chain is built from TRBV7-7 and TRBJ2-7; D may be TRBD2 (6 bases). The V gene lost 5 bases and the J gene lost 2 bases, with 13 bases spanning the gap. CDR3 length equals 14 residues. In germline, CDR1 is SSHAT, CDR2 FNYEAQ (reference sequence). CDR3 in DNA: TGTGCCAGCAGCCTGAGTTGGGGGGCCTACGAGCAGTACTTC. Protein: CASSLSWGAYEQYF.

This clonotype was counted at least ten times. V usage is TRBV7-2 and J usage is TRBJ2-3, with 7 bases that match TRBD2. Germline CDR1 and CDR2: SGHTA and FQGNSA. The CDR3 spans 17 residues. V lost 5 bases, J lost 2 bases, and 13 bases stayed unmatched. The CDR3: CASSRVGGRGHTDTQYF. CDR3 in DNA: TGTGCCAGCAGCCGTGTGGGCGGGAGAGGACACACAGATACGCAGTATTTT.

This clonotype was seen at least ten times. This chain joins TRBV10-2 and TRBJ2-5; D unclear. The CDR3 is 13 amino acids. Trimming removed 7 bases at V and 1 base at J, with 10 bases between. Per germline, CDR1 WSHSY and CDR2 SAAADI. The CDR3 region is CASMIGIQETQYF. The CDR3 DNA reads as TGCGCCAGCATGATCGGCATCCAAGAGACCCAGTACTTC.

Turning to this clonotype: A much larger clone is a single base away; this may be a read error. The chain joins TRBV12-3 or TRBV12-4 to TRBJ1-1; maybe TRBD1 (5 bases). Trimming cost V 10 bases and J 7 bases, with 16 bases left between them. This CDR3 comprises 12 residues. The CDR3 nucleotides read TGTGCCAACAGCCGCAGGGACGGTGAAGCTTTCTTT. Protein: CANSRRDGEAFF.

In its sample, this clonotype was seen many times. The chain uses TRBV7-2 and TRBJ2-4, with 9 positions matching TRBD2. This CDR3 has 15 residues. Germline V gene sequence: CDR1 SGHTA, CDR2 FQGNSA. The J segment lost 2 bases and the V segment lost 4 bases, leaving 3 bases of the junction unmatched. CDR3 coding DNA: TGTGCCAGCAGCTCGGCGGGGGGGCCCAAAAACATTCAGTACTTC. It translates to CASSSAGGPKNIQYF. Complete variable domain (other parts from reference TRBV7-2 and TRBJ2-4): GAGVSQSPSNKVTEKGKDVELRCDPISGHTALYWYRQSLGQGLEFLIYFQGNSAPDKSGLPSDRFSAERTGGSVSTLTIQRTQQEDSAVYLCASSSAGGPKNIQYFGAGTRLSVL.

In its sample, this clonotype was seen many times. This chain links TRBV20-1 with TRBJ1-3; 7 positions agree with TRBD1. Germline trimming cut 0 bases from V and 3 bases from J; bases unmatched to any gene: 5. Per the germline V gene, CDR1 is DFQATT and CDR2 is SNEGSKA (reference sequence). The CDR3 totals 15 residues. This CDR3 is CSARDPRGLGNTIYF. The CDR3 DNA reads TGCAGTGCTAGAGATCCAAGGGGGCTTGGAAACACCATATATTTT.

This clonotype showed up many times. This chain connects TRBV20-1 to TRBJ2-7; D is perhaps TRBD2 (5 bases). V gave up 5 bases and J gave up 4 bases, with 24 bases separating them. The CDR3 spans 16 residues. From germline, CDR1 is DFQATT and CDR2 SNEGSKA (reference sequence). CDR3 sequence: CSAGPLGVTLSYEQYF. The DNA for the CDR3 is TGCAGTGCTGGACCCCTCGGGGTAACCCTGTCTTACGAGCAGTACTTC.

The chain links TRBV19 to TRBJ2-1, with a tentative D call TRBD2 (6 bases). CDR1 is LNHDA, CDR2 SQIVND, per germline (reference sequence). The CDR3 consists of 15 residues. V shed 6 bases and J shed 6 bases, with 18 bases lying between them. The CDR3 DNA reads as TGTGCCAGTAGCCCCCTTCGGGAGAGGCTCAATGAGCAGTTCTTC. It is translated as CASSPLRERLNEQFF.

This clonotype was picked up many times. The CDR3 loop is CASSTAPGLELYEQYF. CDR3 DNA sequence: TGCGCCAGCAGCACCGCACCGGGTCTTGAACTCTACGAGCAGTACTTC. The rearrangement joins TRBV5-1 to TRBJ2-7; D not resolved. Between the trimmed V and J ends, which lost 4 bases and 3 bases, there was a span of 20 bases. This CDR3 comprises 16 residues. Germline assignment: CDR1 SGHRS and CDR2 YFSETQ.

The sample holds many counts of this clonotype. The rearrangement links TRBV27 to TRBJ1-5; D remains unclear. The CDR3 consists of 12 residues. Trimming cost V 4 bases and J 4 bases, with 5 bases left between them. The germline CDR1 and CDR2 sequences are MNHEY and SMNVEV (reference sequence). The CDR3 loop reads CASSSGNQPQHF. The DNA for the CDR3 is TGTGCCAGCAGTTCCGGTAATCAGCCCCAGCATTTT.

This clonotype has a count of ten or more. V usage is TRBV25-1 and J usage is TRBJ2-7; 7 nucleotides align to TRBD1. CDR1 and CDR2 (germline): MGHDK, SYGVNS. J gave up 7 bases and V 1 base, and 10 bases lay outside the gene matches. There are 15 residues in the CDR3. The CDR3 bases are TGTGCCAGCAGTGAATCAGGGACAGCGGTCTTGGAGCAGTACTTC. This codes for CASSESGTAVLEQYF.

This clonotype was found many times. The gene calls are TRBV5-1 and TRBJ2-7; 7 bases line up with TRBD1. V lost 0 bases to trimming and J lost 4 bases; unmatched junction nucleotides: 4. This CDR3 contains 14 residues. Per the germline V gene, CDR1 is SGHRS and CDR2 is YFSETQ. CDR3 DNA: TGCGCCAGCAGCTTGGGGACAGGTGCTTACGAGCAGTACTTC. It specifies CASSLGTGAYEQYF.

This clonotype was picked up many times. This chain joins TRBV7-2 and TRBJ2-7; D is undetermined. CDR1 is SGHTA, CDR2 FQGNSA, per germline. The CDR3 is 12 amino acids. Trimming removed 5 bases from V and 2 bases from J, with 7 bases in between. The CDR3 spells CASSPNTYEQYF. DNA of the CDR3: TGTGCCAGCAGCCCCAATACCTACGAGCAGTACTTC.

This clonotype was counted ten times or more. This chain joins TRBV2 and TRBJ1-1; 7 bases agree with TRBD1. The CDR3 is 14 residues long. CDR1 is SNHLY, CDR2 FYNNEI, per germline. V trimming: 6 bases; J trimming: 6 bases; junction bases outside the gene matches: 10. This CDR3 reads CASRSTHRGPEAFF. CDR3 in DNA: TGTGCCAGCAGGTCCACACACAGGGGCCCTGAAGCTTTCTTT. Full variable domain (rest looked up from reference TRBV2 and TRBJ1-1): EPEVTQTPSHQVTQMGQEVILRCVPISNHLYFYWYRQILGQKVEFLVSFYNNEISEKSEIFDDQFSVERPDGSNFTLKIRSTKLEDSAMYFCASRSTHRGPEAFFGQGTRLTVV.

This clonotype was found many times. The chain employs TRBV9 and TRBJ2-3; 10 bases agree with TRBD2. The V gene's germline CDR1 is SGDLS and CDR2 YYNGEE. Trimming removed 0 bases from V and 5 bases from J; junction bases left unmatched: 6. CDR3 length equals 16 residues. The CDR3 region is CASSVASGRGEDTQYF. The CDR3 DNA reads as TGTGCCAGCAGCGTAGCTAGCGGGAGAGGGGAAGATACGCAGTATTTT.

This clonotype was detected many times. The chain links TRBV27 to TRBJ1-3, with unresolved D. Looked up from germline, CDR1 is MNHEY and CDR2 is SMNVEV (reference sequence). With 4 bases removed from V and 4 bases from J, the gap between germline ends came to 14 bases. This CDR3 contains 15 residues. The CDR3 region is CASSYTGGPGNTIYF. CDR3 in DNA: TGTGCCAGCAGTTACACCGGAGGGCCCGGAAACACCATATATTTT.

The rearrangement uses TRBV18 and TRBJ1-4, with 7 positions matching TRBD1. Germline assignment: CDR1 KGHSH and CDR2 LQKENI. The CDR3 covers 13 residues. J was trimmed by 7 bases and V by 5 bases; bases with no gene match: 4. CDR3 sequence reads: CASSTDRAEKLFF. CDR3 DNA sequence: TGTGCCAGCTCAACAGACAGGGCTGAAAAACTGTTTTTT. The whole variable domain, filled in from reference TRBV18 and TRBJ1-4, reads NAGVMQNPRHLVRRRGQEARLRCSPMKGHSHVYWYRQLPEEGLKFMVYLQKENIIDESGMPKERFSAEFPKEGPSILRIQQVVRGDSAAYFCASSTDRAEKLFFGSGTQLSVL.